Listed here are 22 T cell receptor beta chains from one sample, sequenced in a study of blood T cell repertoires in COVID-19. TCRdb's table, derived via immunoSEQ multiplex PCR, lists solely in-frame clones and lacks some. The data contain 360,000 or so clones, 89% of them singletons. Sequenced input: peripheral blood. The receptors were sampled from a woman aged 55-69 years with COVID-19, enrolled during active disease.

The V and J genes are TRBV24-1 and TRBJ2-1, with 7 bases fitting TRBD1. This CDR3 spans 13 amino acids. The V gene's germline CDR1 is KGHDR and CDR2 SFDVKD. V shed 7 bases, J shed 8 bases, and the junction held 7 bases outside the gene matches. The CDR3 coding sequence is TGTGCCACCAGCGGGACAGCTGAGGATGAGCAGTTCTTC. The encoded protein is CATSGTAEDEQFF.

The chain recombines TRBV28 with TRBJ1-5, with no clear D. CDR1 is MDHEN, CDR2 SYDVKM, per germline. The V end lost 2 bases, the J end lost 1 base, and 6 bases lay between the germline ends. The CDR3 length is 14 residues. In DNA, the CDR3 is TGTGCCAGCAGTTTAACTTCGAGCAATCAGCCCCAGCATTTT. It yields the protein CASSLTSSNQPQHF. The entire variable domain, with the rest obtained from reference TRBV28 and TRBJ1-5, is as follows: DVKVTQSSRYLVKRTGEKVFLECVQDMDHENMFWYRQDPGLGLRLIYFSYDVKMKEKGDIPEGYSVSREKKERFSLILESASTNQTSMYLCASSLTSSNQPQHFGDGTRLSIL.

The chain carries TRBV6-1 and TRBJ1-5; D is undetermined. CDR3 size: 16 residues. The germline CDR1 and CDR2 sequences are MNHNS and SASEGT. V was clipped by 4 bases and J by 3 bases, with 16 bases between them. The DNA of the CDR3 is TGTGCCAGCAGTGCAGGCATTTCCCAGCCCAATCAGCCCCAGCATTTT. Encoded protein: CASSAGISQPNQPQHF.

This clone has a single count. The chain joins TRBV28 to TRBJ1-6; D perhaps matches TRBD1 (5 bases). CDR1 and CDR2 (germline): MDHEN, SYDVKM. The CDR3 has 14 amino acids. V lost 4 bases, J lost 10 bases, and 14 bases lay in between. The CDR3 spells CASSSRRGGSPLHF. The CDR3 DNA follows: TGTGCCAGCAGTTCGAGGAGGGGAGGCTCACCCCTCCACTTT.

The chain links TRBV18 to TRBJ2-1; D unresolved. CDR1 KGHSH and CDR2 LQKENI come from the germline V gene. V was cut by 0 bases and J by 3 bases, with 9 bases left in between. The CDR3 consists of 15 residues. For the CDR3, the DNA is TGTGCCAGCTCACCACCGCTACAGAGCTACAATGAGCAGTTCTTC. This encodes CASSPPLQSYNEQFF.

The chain has TRBV20-1 and TRBJ1-2; no reliable D call. Germline lookup yields CDR1 DFQATT and CDR2 SNEGSKA (reference sequence). Between the trimmed V and J ends, which lost 6 bases and 8 bases, there was a span of 10 bases. CDR3 size: 10 residues. The DNA for the CDR3 is TGCAGTGCCCCCGAGGGCGGCTACACCTTC. This encodes CSAPEGGYTF.

The chain joins TRBV7-8 to TRBJ2-3; tentatively, D is TRBD1 (5 bases). With 0 bases removed from V and 4 bases from J, the gap between germline ends came to 14 bases. CDR3 length equals 16 residues. Germline V CDR1 and CDR2: SGHVS, FQNEAQ. The DNA for the CDR3 is TGTGCCAGCAGCTTAGCACCAGGAAAGGGGCCAGATACGCAGTATTTT. Translated, it gives CASSLAPGKGPDTQYF.

J is TRBJ1-2 and V is TRBV2, with 7 bases fitting TRBD1. V dropped 10 bases and J dropped 8; count of bases not matched to a gene: 10. The CDR3 extends over 12 amino acids. Germline CDR1 is SNHLY and CDR2 is FYNNEI. CDR3 sequence (DNA): TGTGCCACTAGGGGGCCCTCCGAGGGCTACACCTTC. This gives the protein CATRGPSEGYTF.

This chain links TRBV15 with TRBJ1-2; tentative D call: TRBD1 (5 bases). V was shortened by 1 base and J by 4 bases, with 13 bases between the two germline ends. CDR3 length: 15 residues. The V gene's germline CDR1 is LNHNV and CDR2 YYDKDF (reference sequence). The CDR3 DNA follows: TGTGCCACCAGCAGAGCAGCAGGGAAGGTCTATGGCTACACCTTC. Translating gives CATSRAAGKVYGYTF.

V and J are TRBV4-1 and TRBJ1-1, with D possibly matching TRBD1 (5 bases). This CDR3 is 12 amino acids long. Looked up from germline, CDR1 is MGHRA and CDR2 is YSYEKL. Trimming pared 7 bases from V and 3 bases from J, leaving 9 bases between. The DNA of the CDR3 is TGCGCCAGCACCCGGGGGGACACTGAAGCTTTCTTT. Its translation: CASTRGDTEAFF.

The chain employs TRBV5-1 and TRBJ1-1; the D gene is possibly TRBD1 (6 bases). Between the trimmed V and J ends, which lost 3 bases and 1 base, there was a span of 10 bases. CDR3 length: 14 amino acids. Germline V gene data show CDR1 as SGHRS and CDR2 as YFSETQ. Here the CDR3 reads CASSYETGNTEAFF. CDR3 coding DNA: TGCGCCAGCAGCTACGAGACAGGGAACACTGAAGCTTTCTTT.

The chain combines TRBV7-3 with TRBJ2-2; TRBD2 agrees at 7 bases. This CDR3 comprises 15 residues. Per the germline V gene, CDR1 is SGHTA and CDR2 is FQGTGA. V shed 5 bases, J shed 4 bases, and the junction held 7 bases outside the gene matches. The CDR3, as DNA: TGTGCCAGCAGCACTACTAGCGTCGTCACCGGGGAGCTGTTTTTT. Translating it yields CASSTTSVVTGELFF.

The rearrangement uses TRBV21-1 and TRBJ1-4; the table's D gene call, TRBD1, was not cross checked with the DNA. TRBV21-1 is a documented pseudogene. The CDR3 runs 16 residues. CDR3: CASSKSIRGQDEKLFF. CDR3 DNA sequence: TGTGCCAGCAGCAAGTCCATCAGGGGGCAGGATGAAAAACTGTTTTTT.

The CDR3 spells CASSSQGGVQGRPYEQYF. The DNA for the CDR3 is TGTGCCAGCAGTTCCCAAGGGGGGGTACAGGGAAGGCCCTACGAGCAGTACTTC. V and J are TRBV28 and TRBJ2-7; tentative D call: TRBD2 (7 bases). Trimming removed 4 bases at V and 2 bases at J, with 24 bases between. This CDR3 is 18 amino acids long. CDR1 is MDHEN and CDR2 is SYDVKM in the germline V gene. Full variable domain (remainder filled in from reference TRBV28 and TRBJ2-7): DVKVTQSSRYLVKRTGEKVFLECVQDMDHENMFWYRQDPGLGLRLIYFSYDVKMKEKGDIPEGYSVSREKKERFSLILESASTNQTSMYLCASSSQGGVQGRPYEQYFGPGTRLTVT.

In this sample, this clone turned up a few times. The chain links TRBV5-6 to TRBJ2-1; TRBD2 matches 7 bases. The V gene's germline CDR1 is SGHDT and CDR2 YYEEEE. The CDR3 has 16 residues. V trimming: 4 bases; J trimming: 7 bases; junction bases outside the gene matches: 14. The CDR3 DNA sequence: TGTGCCAGCAGCGCAGCGGGGAGGGGTTTTAGAAATGAGCAGTTCTTC. Translated, it gives CASSAAGRGFRNEQFF.

This clone occurred once. V usage is TRBV7-3 and J usage is TRBJ2-2, with D tentatively TRBD2 (7 bases). Germline V lookup: CDR1 SGHTA, CDR2 FQGTGA. CDR3 length: 14 amino acids. V shed 11 bases and J shed 1 base, with 14 bases lying between them. This CDR3 is CASRGAGNTGELFF. DNA of the CDR3: TGTGCCTCCCGGGGGGCTGGGAACACCGGGGAGCTGTTTTTT.

This clone appeared a single time. The V gene is TRBV19, the J gene TRBJ1-1; a weak D match, TRBD1 (6 bases). The V and J ends lost 5 bases and 4 bases respectively, with 11 bases between them. The CDR3 is 13 residues long. The germline CDR1 and CDR2 sequences are LNHDA and SQIVND (reference sequence). The DNA for the CDR3 is TGTGCCAGTAGTCCTAACAGGGTCACTGAAGCTTTCTTT. Protein sequence: CASSPNRVTEAFF.

The rearrangement joins TRBV19 to TRBJ1-6; 7 bases match TRBD1. Trimming took 8 bases from V and 7 from J; bases not matched to a gene: 11. The CDR3 spans 15 residues. Germline V lookup: CDR1 LNHDA, CDR2 SQIVND (reference sequence). CDR3 nucleotides: TGTGCCAGTTGCGGACAGGCTCTTCCCAATTCACCCCTCCACTTT. Translated, it gives CASCGQALPNSPLHF.

The rearrangement uses TRBV5-1 and TRBJ1-1; a possible D gene is TRBD1 (6 bases). Looked up from germline, CDR1 is SGHRS and CDR2 is YFSETQ. Trimming stripped 0 bases from V and 6 bases from J, with 12 bases between. The CDR3 runs to 14 residues. The CDR3 protein is CASSLEAGVAEAFF. The CDR3 nucleotides are TGCGCCAGCAGCTTGGAGGCAGGGGTTGCTGAAGCTTTCTTT.

V is TRBV2 and J is TRBJ1-4; tentative D call: TRBD1 (5 bases). V was shortened by 6 bases and J by 6 bases, with 17 bases between the two germline ends. CDR3 length: 15 residues. Germline loops: CDR1 SNHLY, CDR2 FYNNEI. CDR3 amino acids: CASRQIGTPYEKLFF. The CDR3 DNA reads TGTGCCAGCAGGCAAATCGGGACTCCTTATGAAAAACTGTTTTTT.

This rearrangement joins TRBV15 to TRBJ2-7, with 11 bases lining up with TRBD2. Germline lookup yields CDR1 LNHNV and CDR2 YYDKDF (reference sequence). This CDR3 is built from 16 residues. Trimming at V came to 5 bases and at J to 3 bases, leaving 9 bases not matched to a gene. CDR3 loop: CATSGRTGTSGYEQYF. The CDR3, as DNA: TGTGCCACCAGCGGACGTACCGGGACTAGCGGCTACGAGCAGTACTTC.

The CDR3 DNA follows: TGTGCCAGTAGTATTGGACAGGGCTCAGATACGCAGTATTTT. Amino acid sequence: CASSIGQGSDTQYF. The chain employs TRBV19 and TRBJ2-3, with 8 nucleotides matching TRBD1. CDR3 length: 14 residues. The germline V gene encodes CDR1 LNHDA and CDR2 SQIVND (reference sequence). V lost 3 bases, J lost 4 bases, and 3 bases stayed unmatched.